This T cell receptor (beta chain) is drawn from a study of blood T cell repertoires in COVID-19. Study-wide background: Researchers got acute and convalescent COVID-19 samples from the United States, Italy and Spain.

J was trimmed by 1 base and V by 1 base; bases with no gene match: 2. Germline values: CDR1 KGHSH, CDR2 LQKENI. This CDR3 has 15 amino acids. In the authors' methods: Amplification with reference gene primers provided the estimates of nucleated cell counts. Profiling relied on immunoSEQ multiplex PCR, and the TCRdb table lists in-frame clones only, not all of them. The DNA was the basis for D and trimming; V, J and clone size are from that table. The table shows 39,000 or so clones, with about 88% occurring only once. This clone is classed as medium-sized. The sequence was collected from a human donor in a cohort sampled during active COVID-19. Sequencing used peripheral blood. The rearrangement joins TRBV18 to TRBJ2-3, with TRBD2 matching 7 bases. CDR3 bases: TGTGCCAGCTCACCACAAACTAGCGGCACAGATACGCAGTATTTT. Translation gives CASSPQTSGTDTQYF. The full variable domain, its missing parts supplied by reference TRBV18 and TRBJ2-3, is NAGVMQNPRHLVRRRGQEARLRCSPMKGHSHVYWYRQLPEEGLKFMVYLQKENIIDESGMPKERFSAEFPKEGPSILRIQQVVRGDSAAYFCASSPQTSGTDTQYFGPGTRLTVL.